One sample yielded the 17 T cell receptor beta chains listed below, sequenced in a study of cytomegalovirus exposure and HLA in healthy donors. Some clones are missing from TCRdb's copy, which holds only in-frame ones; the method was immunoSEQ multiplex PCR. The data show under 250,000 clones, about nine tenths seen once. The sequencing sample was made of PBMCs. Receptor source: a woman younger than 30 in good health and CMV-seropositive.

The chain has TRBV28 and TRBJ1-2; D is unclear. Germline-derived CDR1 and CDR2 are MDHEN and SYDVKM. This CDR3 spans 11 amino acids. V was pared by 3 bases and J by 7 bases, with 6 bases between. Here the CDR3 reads CASSFESGYTF. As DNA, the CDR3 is TGTGCCAGCAGTTTTGAGAGTGGCTACACCTTC.

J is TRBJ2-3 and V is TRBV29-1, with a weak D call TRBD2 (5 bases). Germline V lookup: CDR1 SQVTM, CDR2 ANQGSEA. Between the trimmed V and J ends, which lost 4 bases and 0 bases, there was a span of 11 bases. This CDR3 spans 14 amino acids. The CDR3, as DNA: TGCAGCGTTGTTCGCGGGCTTAGCACAGATACGCAGTATTTT. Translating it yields CSVVRGLSTDTQYF.

As DNA, the CDR3 is TGTGCCAGCAGTATGGGACTAGCGGGGGAGACCCAGTACTTC. This translates into CASSMGLAGETQYF. V and J are TRBV2 and TRBJ2-5; 13 bases map to TRBD2. V shed 5 bases, J shed 5 bases, and the junction held 2 bases outside the gene matches. CDR1 and CDR2 (germline): SNHLY, FYNNEI. CDR3 length: 14 amino acids.

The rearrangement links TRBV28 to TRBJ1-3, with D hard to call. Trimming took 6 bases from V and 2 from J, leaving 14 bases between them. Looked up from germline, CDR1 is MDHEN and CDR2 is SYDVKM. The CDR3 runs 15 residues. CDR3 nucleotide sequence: TGTGCCAGCAGCCATGCCAGGCAGGCTGGAAACACCATATATTTT. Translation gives CASSHARQAGNTIYF.

The CDR3 nucleotides read TGTGCCTGGAGGGCCGGGACTGCCAGCTCCTACGAGCAGTACTTC. Amino acid sequence: CAWRAGTASSYEQYF. The chain employs TRBV30 and TRBJ2-7, with D possibly TRBD2 on 6 matching bases. The V end lost 3 bases, the J end lost 0 bases, and 15 bases lay between the germline ends. This CDR3 is built from 15 residues. Germline values: CDR1 GTSNPN, CDR2 SVGIG (reference sequence). Looking up the rest from reference TRBV30 and TRBJ2-7 gives the full variable domain: SQTIHQWPATLVQPVGSPLSLECTVEGTSNPNLYWYRQAAGRGLQLLFYSVGIGQISSEVPQNLSASRPQDRQFILSSKKLLLSDSGFYLCAWRAGTASSYEQYFGPGTRLTVT.

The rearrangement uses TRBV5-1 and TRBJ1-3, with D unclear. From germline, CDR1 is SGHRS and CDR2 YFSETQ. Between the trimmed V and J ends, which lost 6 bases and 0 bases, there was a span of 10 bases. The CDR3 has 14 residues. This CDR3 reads CASNDRSSGNTIYF. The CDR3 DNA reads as TGCGCCAGCAACGACCGGAGCTCTGGAAACACCATATATTTT. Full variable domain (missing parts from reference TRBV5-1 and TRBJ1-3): KAGVTQTPRYLIKTRGQQVTLSCSPISGHRSVSWYQQTPGQGLQFLFEYFSETQRNKGNFPGRFSGRQFSNSRSEMNVSTLELGDSALYLCASNDRSSGNTIYFGEGSWLTVV.

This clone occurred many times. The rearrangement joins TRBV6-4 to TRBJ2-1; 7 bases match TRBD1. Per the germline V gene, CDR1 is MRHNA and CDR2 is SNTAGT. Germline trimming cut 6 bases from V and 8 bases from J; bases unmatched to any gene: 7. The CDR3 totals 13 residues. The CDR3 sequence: CASSRQGWHEQFF. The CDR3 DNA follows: TGTGCCAGCAGCCGACAGGGTTGGCATGAGCAGTTCTTC.

The DNA for the CDR3 is TGTGCCTGGACTCTAGCGGACTACAATGAGCAGTTCTTC. Translated, it gives CAWTLADYNEQFF. The V gene is TRBV30, the J gene TRBJ2-1, with 7 bases that match TRBD2. V dropped 4 bases and J dropped 3; count of bases not matched to a gene: 3. Germline values: CDR1 GTSNPN, CDR2 SVGIG (reference sequence). This CDR3 region has 13 residues.

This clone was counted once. CDR3 DNA: TGTGCCACCAGCAGTACGGGGAACACTGAAGCTTTCTTT. Amino acid sequence: CATSSTGNTEAFF. The chain links TRBV15 to TRBJ1-1; D is uncertain. Per the germline V gene, CDR1 is LNHNV and CDR2 is YYDKDF (reference sequence). Trimming removed 3 bases from V and 1 base from J, with 6 bases in between. The length of the CDR3 is 13 residues.

The DNA for the CDR3 is TGTGCCAGCAGTTTAGCAGGCTGGAACACTGAAGCTTTCTTT. This sequence encodes CASSLAGWNTEAFF. The gene calls are TRBV27 and TRBJ1-1; D uncertain. Between the trimmed V and J ends, which lost 2 bases and 1 base, there was a span of 8 bases. The germline V gene encodes CDR1 MNHEY and CDR2 SMNVEV (reference sequence). This CDR3 has 14 amino acids.

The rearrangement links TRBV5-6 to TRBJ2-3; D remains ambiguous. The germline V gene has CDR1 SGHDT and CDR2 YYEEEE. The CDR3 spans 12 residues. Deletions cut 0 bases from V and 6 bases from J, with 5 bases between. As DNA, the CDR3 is TGTGCCAGCAGCTTGGCTCGGGATACGCAGTATTTT. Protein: CASSLARDTQYF. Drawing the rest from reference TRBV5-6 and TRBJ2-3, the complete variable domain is DAGVTQSPTHLIKTRGQQVTLRCSPKSGHDTVSWYQQALGQGPQFIFQYYEEEERQRGNFPDRFSGHQFPNYSSELNVNALLLGDSALYLCASSLARDTQYFGPGTRLTVL.

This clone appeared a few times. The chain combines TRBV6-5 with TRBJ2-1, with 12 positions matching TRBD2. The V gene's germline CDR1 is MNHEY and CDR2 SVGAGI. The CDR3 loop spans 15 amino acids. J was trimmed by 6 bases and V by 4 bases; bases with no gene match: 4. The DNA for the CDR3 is TGTGCCAGCAGTTGGGGGACTAGCGGGCCCAATGAGCAGTTCTTC. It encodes CASSWGTSGPNEQFF.

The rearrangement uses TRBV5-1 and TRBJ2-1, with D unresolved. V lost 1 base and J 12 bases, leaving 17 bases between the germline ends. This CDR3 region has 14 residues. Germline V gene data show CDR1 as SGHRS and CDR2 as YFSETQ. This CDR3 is CASSLHDRITGQFF. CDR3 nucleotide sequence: TGCGCCAGCAGCTTGCATGACCGGATTACGGGGCAGTTCTTC.

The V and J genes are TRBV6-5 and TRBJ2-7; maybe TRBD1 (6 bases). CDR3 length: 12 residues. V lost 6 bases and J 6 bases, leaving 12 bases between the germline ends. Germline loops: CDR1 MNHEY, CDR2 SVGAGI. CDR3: CASRRTGTEQYF. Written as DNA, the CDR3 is TGTGCCAGCAGGCGCACAGGGACCGAGCAGTACTTC.

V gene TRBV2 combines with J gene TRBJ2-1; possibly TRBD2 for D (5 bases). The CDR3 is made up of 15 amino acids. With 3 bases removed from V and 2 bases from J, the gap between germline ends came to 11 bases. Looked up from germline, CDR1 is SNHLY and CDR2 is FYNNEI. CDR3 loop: CASSEEGSPYNEQFF. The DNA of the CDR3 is TGTGCCAGCAGTGAGGAAGGGAGCCCCTACAATGAGCAGTTCTTC. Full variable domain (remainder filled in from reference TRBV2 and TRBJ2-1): EPEVTQTPSHQVTQMGQEVILRCVPISNHLYFYWYRQILGQKVEFLVSFYNNEISEKSEIFDDQFSVERPDGSNFTLKIRSTKLEDSAMYFCASSEEGSPYNEQFFGPGTRLTVL.

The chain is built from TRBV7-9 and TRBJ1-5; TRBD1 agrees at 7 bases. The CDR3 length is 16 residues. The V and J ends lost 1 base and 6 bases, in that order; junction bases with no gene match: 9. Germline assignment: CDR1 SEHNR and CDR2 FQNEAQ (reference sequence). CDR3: CASSLGSTGESQPQHF. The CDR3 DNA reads TGTGCCAGCAGCTTAGGCTCCACAGGGGAGTCTCAGCCCCAGCATTTT.

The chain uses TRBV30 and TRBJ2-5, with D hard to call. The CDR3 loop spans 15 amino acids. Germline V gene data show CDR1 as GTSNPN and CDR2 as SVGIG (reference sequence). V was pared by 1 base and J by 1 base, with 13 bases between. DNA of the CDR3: TGTGCCTGGAGTGACCCGGCTAGACTCCAAGAGACCCAGTACTTC. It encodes CAWSDPARLQETQYF.